This TCR beta chain appears in the sequencing data of a study of T-cell memory formation after mild COVID-19. Study details: TCR clusters mostly belonged to single donors.

5'RACE primed from the constant segment yielded TCR alpha and TCR beta cDNA libraries bearing sample barcodes and UMIs. TCRdb ran MiXCR on the 5' RACE reads and lists one entry per CDR3 protein. Among over 60,000 distinct CDR3 sequences listed, over 15% were seen once. General study results and limits: Balance between CD4 and CD8 was seen in clones contracting day 15 to 85, and a CD4+ lean was seen in later expanders.

This clonotype was seen a few times. As yet, its antigen is unknown. From germline, CDR1 is SGDLS and CDR2 YYNGEE. V gave up 2 bases and J gave up 0 bases; unmatched junction bases: 3. The CDR3 loop spans 16 amino acids. This clonotype originated in an adult woman who had mild COVID-19 (a few samples of this study predate the infection). Cell type and time point are not known. The chain recombines TRBV9 with TRBJ2-3; 10 nucleotides line up with TRBD2. The source material was PBMCs or a T cell subset sorted from them (not recorded which). CDR3 bases: TGTGCCAGCAGCGTGACTAGCGGGCTTAGCACAGATACGCAGTATTTT. Encoded protein: CASSVTSGLSTDTQYF. The whole variable domain, filled in from reference TRBV9 and TRBJ2-3, reads DSGVTQTPKHLITATGQRVTLRCSPRSGDLSVYWYQQSLDQGLQFLIQYYNGEERAKGNILERFSAQQFPDLHSELNLSSLELGDSALYFCASSVTSGLSTDTQYFGPGTRLTVL.